This T cell receptor beta chain was sequenced for a study of cytomegalovirus exposure and HLA in healthy donors (dated by TCRdb to the late 2010s). For the wider study: According to an earlier analysis of a few hundred of the donors, roughly 180 million T cells yielded 95 million to 140 million unique TCR beta sequences and around 300 Gb of sequence data. In addition to the first cohort of around 670 subjects, a separate validation cohort of approximately 130 different subjects was used. An early release covering roughly 580 HLA-typed donors comprised about 290 gigabases of sequencing data and 85 million or so unique TCR sequences. All discovery cohort repertoires had been generated using a single sequencing platform. The study was designed to test whether signatures of past pathogen exposure could be identified by cataloging public T cell receptors. A later analysis re-examined previously published TCR beta repertoires from more than 550 donors and added high-resolution HLA genotyping to investigate patterns of TCR occurrence. A later genetic analysis took genome-wide SNP genotypes for about 60% of the roughly 670 donors and used that subset as a discovery cohort. HLA typing included class I and class II loci at four-digit resolution. Donor age, sex, ethnicity and CMV serostatus were compiled alongside the repertoire data. Of the approximately 400 genotyped donors, approximately 80% fell in the genetic ancestry cluster associated with self-reported Caucasian donors. On average, 235,054 unique TCR beta nucleotide sequences were sequenced per donor among 398 genotyped donors of the cohort, with 15% to 20% of those sequences being non-productive. The study combined high-throughput TCR immunosequencing, statistical association of individual TCRs with disease status, and machine learning to predict cytomegalovirus infection status. A handful of DR-DQ haplotypes were handled as single units for association and clustering because linkage in the cohort was strong. Using immunosequencing, the study profiled T cell repertoires from around 680 subjects and related those repertoires to cytomegalovirus serostatus. Rather than drawing on any new phenotypic data, the later analysis identified candidate immune exposures from TCR beta sequences and the way those sequences occurred across donors. Typing coverage differed by locus: A, B, C, DRB1 and DQB1 were typed in roughly 620-630 donors, DQA1 in about 510, DPA1 in 600 to 610, and DPB1 in 450 to 490. An earlier analysis of several hundred of the donors used high-throughput TCR beta sequencing to judge whether each TCR beta V gene segment behaved as functional or pseudogenic. General study outcomes and caveats: In a later analysis, the rate of TCR association differed among HLA loci, with DRB1 alleles having the most associated TCRs and HLA-C alleles having the fewest. A later genetic analysis reported fewer N-insertions in productive TCRs among donors in an Asian-associated ancestry cluster than the roughly 700-donor mean. Presence/absence analyses assumed roughly uniform sequencing depth across donors, an assumption that may not hold. The only immune exposure information available for the cohort was CMV serostatus. Because counts were too low, about 18 rarely observed V segments, including chromosome 9 orphons, were excluded from the earlier analysis of under 650 of the donors. Cytomegalovirus status was reported to be diagnosed by the classifier with high specificity and sensitivity in both the original and validation cohorts. A later analysis found that HLA-associated TCR beta chains were more clonally expanded and had lower generation probabilities than equally common non-associated chains. A further reported finding was that TCR beta sequences accurately predicted the HLA-A and HLA-B alleles for most subjects in the first cohort. Broadly in line with IMGT annotations, most TCR beta V segments showed up in productive rearrangements about 87% or about 30% of the time in an earlier analysis of 587 of the donors. Only TCR beta chains were sequenced in this cohort, and the absence of alpha or paired-chain data limited detectable features. Some IMGT-functional V segments, including TRBV6-2 and TRBV6-3, could not be told apart with the 87-base-pair reads, so those segments were excluded. Most CMV-associated TCR beta chains appeared to be HLA-restricted in a later analysis, and the HLA associations seemed to be driven largely by CMV exposure. The study listed 150 to 200 TCR beta chains as associated with cytomegalovirus. Correlated functional status among segregating V segments might be attributable to linkage disequilibrium, but an unknown experimental factor could not be ruled out. V-gene and J-gene trimming of TCR beta chains was associated with a missense DCLRE1C variant in a later genetic analysis, and the association was replicated in an independent cohort. A cluster of highly shared sequence variants was judged likely to be a technical artifact of the sequencing pipeline. Most TCR sequences were observed very rarely across donors, whereas some public TCRs were present in many individuals. Because HLA typing was unavailable for some donors at each locus, only the typed subset was used in association tests. Three of the identified cytomegalovirus-associated TCR beta chains were confirmed in vitro to be specific for cytomegalovirus antigens. A later analysis associated roughly 17,000 TCR beta sequences with specific HLA alleles at a false discovery rate of 0.05. Strong co-occurrence of HLA alleles, especially DR and DQ, made assigning TCR associations to individual alleles difficult. The authors suggested that the approach could potentially be generalized to other disease states and immunological phenotypes. A later analysis reported that several top co-occurrence clusters appeared linked to parvovirus B19, influenza, CMV and Epstein-Barr virus.

Receptor libraries were prepared by the immunoSEQ multiplex PCR assay. For the multiplex PCR, a mixture combining 60 forward primers for TCR Vbeta segments and 13 reverse primers for TCR Jbeta segments was used. The CDR3 region of rearranged TCR beta genes was amplified from genomic DNA with a multiplex PCR assay. The amplified TCR beta libraries were sequenced on the Illumina HiSeq System as 87-base-pair reads. For the original study's pipeline: A later analysis counted some 74 million unique TCR beta chains across the 640 or so repertoires, and 9 million to 14 million of these chains were shared by at least two donors. A nearest-neighbor algorithm error-corrected the raw reads and collapsed the reads into unique sequences, merging closely related sequences to remove PCR and sequencing errors. To assign V, D and J gene segments, CDR3 sequences were aligned to IMGT reference sequences. For a sequence to be retained, at least a six-nucleotide match to both a V gene segment and a J gene segment was required. A rearrangement was called productive if the CDR3 had no stop codons and remained in frame with V and J, and every other rearrangement was called non-productive. CDR3 was defined according to IMGT convention as the region running from the second conserved V-encoded cysteine to the conserved J-encoded phenylalanine. Sequences without an unambiguous match to a single V gene segment were excluded from the earlier analysis of several hundred of the donors. An earlier analysis of some 500 of the donors classified V segments as functional when productive rearrangements were above 56.7% and as segregating when the standard deviation between donors was above 5%. A statistical classification framework was developed to diagnose cytomegalovirus status using the catalog of TCR beta chain sequences. A later analysis assigned V and J genes by comparing TCR nucleotide sequences with IMGT/GENE-DB human TR gene sequences. A later analysis assigned CDR3 sequences and most-parsimonious VDJ recombination scenarios with the TCRdist pipeline. In a later analysis, each TCR beta chain was defined by its CDR3 amino acid sequence together with its V-gene family, and reads without a unique V-gene family were excluded. To address suspected cross-contamination and a sequencing artifact, a later analysis removed around 590 highly shared, low-generation-probability nucleotide sequences. In a later analysis, a clonal expansion index for each public chain was calculated from normalized within-repertoire ranks of inferred template counts. Generation probabilities in a later analysis came from a VDJ recombination model fitted to out-of-frame rearrangements, and those results were checked against IGoR. A later analysis scored TCR-TCR, TCR-HLA and TCR-CMV co-occurrence with hypergeometric tests, applying a repertoire-size bias correction to TCR pairs. A later analysis estimated false discovery rates by permuting HLA or CMV assignments 20 times. In a later analysis, co-occurring TCRs were grouped using DBSCAN, and TCRdist sequence similarity was added for clustering within HLA-allele-positive subsets. Co-occurrence clustering excluded repertoires with fewer than 30,000 or more than 120,000 public chains, plus five with anomalous nucleotide sharing. The immuneACCESS repertoire file appears here via TCRdb, limited to in-frame rearrangements. These files lack a portion of the clones; in checked studies, under half of the deficit traces to unresolved V genes, and the cause of the others is not known. Clone size and the V and J calls come from that table; the DNA yielded D and trimming. The sample table holds 130,000 to 150,000 clones, of which roughly 76% were seen once. In total, the top ten clones hold about 3.8% of the sample.

Trimming takes 4 bases from V and 5 bases from J, and the germline ends sit 12 bases apart. Reading from cysteine to phenylalanine, the CDR3 counts 14 amino acids. Kept here is only the CDR3 DNA, which spans 42 bases and is read in frame from base 1. CDR1 MGHDK and CDR2 SYGVNS were looked up in the germline V gene. The cohort consisted of some 730 healthy bone marrow donors. Cohort members were all nominally healthy when sampled, although unrecorded immune exposures were likely present. The donor tested CMV seronegative and was one of the 352 seronegative cohort members. A peripheral blood sample was provided by each donor, and peripheral blood mononuclear cells were used for TCR beta sequencing. Genomic DNA extraction from the blood cell samples was performed with the Qiagen DNeasy Blood Extraction Kit. Regarding this clone: What this receptor recognizes is not known. Base qualities are not provided; no much larger clone lies one nucleotide away.

Sequencing was carried out using PBMCs. In this chain, TRBV25-1 is recombined with TRBJ2-1; TRBD1 is possibly the D segment (5 matching bases). The receptor's source is a man younger than 35 in good health and CMV-seronegative. For the CDR3, the sequence is CASSVSTGNNEQFF. At the DNA level, the sequence is TGTGCCAGCAGTGTATCAACAGGAAACAATGAGCAGTTCTTC.